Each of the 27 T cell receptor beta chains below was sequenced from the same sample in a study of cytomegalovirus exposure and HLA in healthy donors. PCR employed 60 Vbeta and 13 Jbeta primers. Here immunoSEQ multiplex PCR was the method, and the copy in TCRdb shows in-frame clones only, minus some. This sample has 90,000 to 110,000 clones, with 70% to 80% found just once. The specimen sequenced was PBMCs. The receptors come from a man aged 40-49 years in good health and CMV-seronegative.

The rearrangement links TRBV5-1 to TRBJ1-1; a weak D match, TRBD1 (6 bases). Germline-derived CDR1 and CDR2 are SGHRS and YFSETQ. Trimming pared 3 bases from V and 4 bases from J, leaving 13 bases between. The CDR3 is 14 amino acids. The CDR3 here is CASSWGPQGTEAFF. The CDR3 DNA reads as TGCGCCAGCAGCTGGGGGCCACAGGGCACTGAAGCTTTCTTT.

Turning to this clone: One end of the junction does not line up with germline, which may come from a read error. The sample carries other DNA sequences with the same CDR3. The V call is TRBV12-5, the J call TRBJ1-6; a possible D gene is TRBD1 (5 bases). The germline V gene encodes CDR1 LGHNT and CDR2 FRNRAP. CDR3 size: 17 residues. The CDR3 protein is CASGLVLGPQRDSPLHF. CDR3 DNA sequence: TGTGCTAGTGGTTTGGTACTGGGGCCGCAAAGGGATTCCCCCCTCCACTTT.

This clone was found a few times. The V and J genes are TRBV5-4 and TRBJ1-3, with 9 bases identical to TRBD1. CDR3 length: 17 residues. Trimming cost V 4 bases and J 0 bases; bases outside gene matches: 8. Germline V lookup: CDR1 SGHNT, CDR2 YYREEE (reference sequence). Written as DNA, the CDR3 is TGTGCCAGCAGCACCACCGGGACAGGGCGCTCTGGAAACACCATATATTTT. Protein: CASSTTGTGRSGNTIYF.

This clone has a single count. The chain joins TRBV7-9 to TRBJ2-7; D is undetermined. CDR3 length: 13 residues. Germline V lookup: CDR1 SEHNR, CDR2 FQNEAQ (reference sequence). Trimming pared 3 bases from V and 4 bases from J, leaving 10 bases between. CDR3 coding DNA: TGTGCCAGCAGCTTCTCGGTGAGTTACGAGCAGTACTTC. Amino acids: CASSFSVSYEQYF.

The CDR3 nucleotides read TGTGCCAGCAGCCAACCCTCGGGGAGGCAGTATTTT. Protein: CASSQPSGRQYF. The chain uses TRBV5-6 and TRBJ2-3; perhaps TRBD2 as D (5 bases). CDR3 length: 12 amino acids. V gave up 4 bases and J gave up 11 bases, with 14 bases separating them. CDR1 is SGHDT, CDR2 YYEEEE, per germline.

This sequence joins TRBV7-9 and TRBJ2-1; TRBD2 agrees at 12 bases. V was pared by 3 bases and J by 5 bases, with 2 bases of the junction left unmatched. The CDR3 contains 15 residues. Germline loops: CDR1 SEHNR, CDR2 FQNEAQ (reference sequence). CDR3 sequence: CASSFGLAGNNEQFF. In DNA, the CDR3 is TGTGCCAGCAGCTTTGGACTAGCGGGGAACAATGAGCAGTTCTTC. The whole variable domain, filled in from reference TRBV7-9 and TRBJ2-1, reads DTGVSQNPRHKITKRGQNVTFRCDPISEHNRLYWYRQTLGQGPEFLTYFQNEAQLEKSRLLSDRFSAERPKGSFSTLEIQRTEQGDSAMYLCASSFGLAGNNEQFFGPGTRLTVL.

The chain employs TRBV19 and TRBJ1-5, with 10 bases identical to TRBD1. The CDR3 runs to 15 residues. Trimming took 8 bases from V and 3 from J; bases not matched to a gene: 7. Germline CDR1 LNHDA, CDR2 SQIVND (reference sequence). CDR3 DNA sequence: TGTGCCAGTTCTCGGGACAGGGGTTTCAATCAGCCCCAGCATTTT. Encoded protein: CASSRDRGFNQPQHF. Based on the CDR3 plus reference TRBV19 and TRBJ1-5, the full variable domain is DGGITQSPKYLFRKEGQNVTLSCEQNLNHDAMYWYRQDPGQGLRLIYYSQIVNDFQKGDIAEGYSVSREKKESFPLTVTSAQKNPTAFYLCASSRDRGFNQPQHFGDGTRLSIL.

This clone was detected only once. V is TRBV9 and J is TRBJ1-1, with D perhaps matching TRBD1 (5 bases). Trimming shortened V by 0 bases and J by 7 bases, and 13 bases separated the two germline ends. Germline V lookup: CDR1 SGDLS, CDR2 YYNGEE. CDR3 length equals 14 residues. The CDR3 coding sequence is TGTGCCAGCAGCGTAGGGGTAGGGGTGAGTGAAGCTTTCTTT. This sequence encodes CASSVGVGVSEAFF.

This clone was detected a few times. CDR3 sequence (DNA): TGTGCCAGCAGCCAGCAGACAGGGGCCGGGGAGCTGTTTTTT. Protein product: CASSQQTGAGELFF. The chain recombines TRBV9 with TRBJ2-2; TRBD1 matches at 8 bases. CDR1 is SGDLS and CDR2 is YYNGEE in the germline V gene. The V gene end was trimmed by 4 bases and the J gene end by 6 bases; junction bases not matched to a gene: 5. The CDR3 totals 14 residues.

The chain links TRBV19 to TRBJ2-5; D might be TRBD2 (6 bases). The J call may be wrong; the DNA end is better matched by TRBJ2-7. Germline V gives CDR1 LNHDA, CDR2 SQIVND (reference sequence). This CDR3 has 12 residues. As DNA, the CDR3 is TGTGCCAGTAGTCGTGCGGGGAACGAGCAGTACTTC. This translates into CASSRAGNEQYF.

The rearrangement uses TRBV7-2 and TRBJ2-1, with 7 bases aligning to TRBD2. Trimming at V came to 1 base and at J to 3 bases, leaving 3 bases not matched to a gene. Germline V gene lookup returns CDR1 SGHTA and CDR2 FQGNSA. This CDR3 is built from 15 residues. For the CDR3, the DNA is TGTGCCAGCAGCTTAGTCGGCGGGGGCTACAATGAGCAGTTCTTC. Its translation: CASSLVGGGYNEQFF.

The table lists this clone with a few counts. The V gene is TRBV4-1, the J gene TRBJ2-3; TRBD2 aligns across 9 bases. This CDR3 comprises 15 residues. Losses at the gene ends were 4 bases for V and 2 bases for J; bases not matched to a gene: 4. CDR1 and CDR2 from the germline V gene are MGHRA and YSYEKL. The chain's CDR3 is CASSRSGGITDTQYF. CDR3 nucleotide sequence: TGCGCCAGCAGCCGTAGCGGGGGAATCACAGATACGCAGTATTTT.

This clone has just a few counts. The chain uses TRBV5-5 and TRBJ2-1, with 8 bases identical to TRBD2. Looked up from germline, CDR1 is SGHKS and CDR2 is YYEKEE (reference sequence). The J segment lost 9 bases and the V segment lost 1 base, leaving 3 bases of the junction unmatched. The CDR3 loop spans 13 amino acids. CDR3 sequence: CASSLREGREQFF. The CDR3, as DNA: TGTGCCAGCAGCTTGCGGGAGGGCCGTGAGCAGTTCTTC.

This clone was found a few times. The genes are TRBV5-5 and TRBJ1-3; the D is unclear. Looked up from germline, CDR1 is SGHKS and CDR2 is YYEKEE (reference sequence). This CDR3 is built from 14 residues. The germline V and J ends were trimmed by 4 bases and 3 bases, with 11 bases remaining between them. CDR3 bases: TGTGCCAGCAGCCGGGAGGGTAATGGAAACACCATATATTTT. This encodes CASSREGNGNTIYF.

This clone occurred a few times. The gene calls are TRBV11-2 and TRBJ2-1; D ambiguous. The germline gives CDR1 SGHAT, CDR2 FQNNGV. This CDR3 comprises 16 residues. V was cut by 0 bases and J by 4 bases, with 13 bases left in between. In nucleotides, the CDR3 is TGTGCCAGCAGCTTAGATAAACGCGGCCATTACAATGAGCAGTTCTTC. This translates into CASSLDKRGHYNEQFF.

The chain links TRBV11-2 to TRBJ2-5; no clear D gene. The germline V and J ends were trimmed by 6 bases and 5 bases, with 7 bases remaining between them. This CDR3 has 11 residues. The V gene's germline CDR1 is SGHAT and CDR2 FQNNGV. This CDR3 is CASRNRETQYF. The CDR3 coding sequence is TGTGCCAGCAGGAATCGGGAGACCCAGTACTTC. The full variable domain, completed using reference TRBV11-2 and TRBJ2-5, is EAGVAQSPRYKIIEKRQSVAFWCNPISGHATLYWYQQILGQGPKLLIQFQNNGVVDDSQLPKDRFSAERLKGVDSTLKIQPAKLEDSAVYLCASRNRETQYFGPGTRLLVL.

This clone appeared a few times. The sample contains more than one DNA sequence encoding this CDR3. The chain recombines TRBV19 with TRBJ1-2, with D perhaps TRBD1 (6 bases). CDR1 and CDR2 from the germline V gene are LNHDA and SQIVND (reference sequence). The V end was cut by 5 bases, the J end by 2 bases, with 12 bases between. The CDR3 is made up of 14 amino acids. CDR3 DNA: TGTGCCAGTAGTCCCACAGGGCCCAACTATGGCTACACCTTC. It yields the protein CASSPTGPNYGYTF.

The DNA for the CDR3 is TGCGCCAGCAGCCCCTCTAAGGGACATCGCGATACTGAAGCTTTCTTT. This gives the protein CASSPSKGHRDTEAFF. This chain uses TRBV4-3 with TRBJ1-1, with a tentative D call TRBD1 (6 bases). In germline, CDR1 is LGHNA, CDR2 YSLEER. The CDR3 sequence is 16 residues long. Trimming shortened V by 4 bases and J by 5 bases, and 20 bases separated the two germline ends.

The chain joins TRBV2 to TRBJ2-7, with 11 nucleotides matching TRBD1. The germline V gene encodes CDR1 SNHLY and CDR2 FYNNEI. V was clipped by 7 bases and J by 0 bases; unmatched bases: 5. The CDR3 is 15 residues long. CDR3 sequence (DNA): TGTGCCAGCAATGCCGGGACAGGGGGCTCCTACGAGCAGTACTTC. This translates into CASNAGTGGSYEQYF.

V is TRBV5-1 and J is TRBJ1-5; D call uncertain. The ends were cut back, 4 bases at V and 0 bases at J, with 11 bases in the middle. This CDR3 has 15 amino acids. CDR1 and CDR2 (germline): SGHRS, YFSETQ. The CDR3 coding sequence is TGCGCCAGCAGCCCCAGTTCCGATAGCAATCAGCCCCAGCATTTT. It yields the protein CASSPSSDSNQPQHF.

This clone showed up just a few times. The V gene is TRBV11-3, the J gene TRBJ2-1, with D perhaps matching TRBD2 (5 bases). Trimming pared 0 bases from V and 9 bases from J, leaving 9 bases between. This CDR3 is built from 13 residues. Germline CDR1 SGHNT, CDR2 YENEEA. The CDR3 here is CASSLDWAGEQFF. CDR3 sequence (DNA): TGTGCCAGCAGCTTAGATTGGGCGGGTGAGCAGTTCTTC.

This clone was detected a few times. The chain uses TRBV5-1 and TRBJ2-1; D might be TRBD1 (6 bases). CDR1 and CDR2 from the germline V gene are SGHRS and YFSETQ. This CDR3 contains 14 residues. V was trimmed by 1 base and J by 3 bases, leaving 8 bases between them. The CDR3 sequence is CASSLQGNYNEQFF. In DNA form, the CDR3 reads TGCGCCAGCAGCTTGCAGGGGAACTACAATGAGCAGTTCTTC.

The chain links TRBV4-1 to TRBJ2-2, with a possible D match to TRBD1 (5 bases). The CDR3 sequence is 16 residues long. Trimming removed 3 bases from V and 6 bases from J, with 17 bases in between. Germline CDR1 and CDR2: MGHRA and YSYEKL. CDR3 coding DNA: TGCGCCAGCAGCCAGGCACCCGGCAGGGTGGCCGGGGAGCTGTTTTTT. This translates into CASSQAPGRVAGELFF.

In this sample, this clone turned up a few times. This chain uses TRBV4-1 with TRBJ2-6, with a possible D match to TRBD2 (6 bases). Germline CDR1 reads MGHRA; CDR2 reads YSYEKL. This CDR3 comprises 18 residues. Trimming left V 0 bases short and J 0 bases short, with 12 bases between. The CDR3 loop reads CASSQDTGARSGANVLTF. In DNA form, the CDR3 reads TGCGCCAGCAGCCAAGATACGGGAGCCCGCTCTGGGGCCAACGTCCTGACTTTC.

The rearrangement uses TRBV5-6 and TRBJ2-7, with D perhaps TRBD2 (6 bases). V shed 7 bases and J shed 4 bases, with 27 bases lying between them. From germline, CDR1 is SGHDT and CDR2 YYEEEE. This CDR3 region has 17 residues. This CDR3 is CASGDYGDSGSGYEQYF. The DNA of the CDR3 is TGTGCCAGCGGTGATTACGGGGACTCCGGATCTGGGTACGAGCAGTACTTC. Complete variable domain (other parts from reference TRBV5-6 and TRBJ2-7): DAGVTQSPTHLIKTRGQQVTLRCSPKSGHDTVSWYQQALGQGPQFIFQYYEEEERQRGNFPDRFSGHQFPNYSSELNVNALLLGDSALYLCASGDYGDSGSGYEQYFGPGTRLTVT.

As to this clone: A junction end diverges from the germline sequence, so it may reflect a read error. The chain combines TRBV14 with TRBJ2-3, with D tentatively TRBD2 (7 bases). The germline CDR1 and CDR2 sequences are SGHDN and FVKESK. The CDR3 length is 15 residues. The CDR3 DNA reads TGTGCCAGCAGCCCCCATTTTTGGGGGCGGGAGAACGAAGAGTTT. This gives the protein CASSPHFWGRENEEF.

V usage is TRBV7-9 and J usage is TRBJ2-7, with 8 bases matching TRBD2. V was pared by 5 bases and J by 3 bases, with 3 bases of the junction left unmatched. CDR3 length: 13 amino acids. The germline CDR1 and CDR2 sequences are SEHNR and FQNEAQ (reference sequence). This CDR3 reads CASSVGGVYEQYF. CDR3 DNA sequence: TGTGCCAGCAGCGTCGGGGGGGTCTACGAGCAGTACTTC.